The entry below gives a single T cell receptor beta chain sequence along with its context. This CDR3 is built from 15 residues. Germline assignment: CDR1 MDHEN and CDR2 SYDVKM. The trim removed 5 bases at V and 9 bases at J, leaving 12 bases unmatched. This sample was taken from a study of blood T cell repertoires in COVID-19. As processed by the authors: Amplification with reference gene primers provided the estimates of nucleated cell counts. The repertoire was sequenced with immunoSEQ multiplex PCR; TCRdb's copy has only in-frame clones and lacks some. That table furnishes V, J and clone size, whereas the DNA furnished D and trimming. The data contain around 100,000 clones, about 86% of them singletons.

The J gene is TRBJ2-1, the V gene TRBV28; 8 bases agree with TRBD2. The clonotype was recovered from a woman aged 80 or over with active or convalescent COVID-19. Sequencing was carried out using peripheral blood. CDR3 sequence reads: CASSNPGLVAAEQFF. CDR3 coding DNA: TGTGCCAGCAGTAACCCGGGACTAGTCGCGGCTGAGCAGTTCTTC.